This T cell receptor (beta chain) was captured in a study of lymphopenia after photon versus proton radiotherapy. Notes on the study in general: After the lymphocyte nadir, photon-treated repertoires showed oligoclonal expansion, especially of CD8+ Temra cells.

CDR3 length equals 11 residues. V was pared by 6 bases and J by 8 bases, with 10 bases between. Germline loops: CDR1 MDHEN, CDR2 SYDVKM. There are a few counts of this clone. Its antigen is undetermined. Clones were sequenced by immunoSEQ multiplex PCR, and TCRdb holds only the in-frame ones, with some missing. The table has some 38,000 clones, about 94% seen once. The sample in question was peripheral blood, obtained from a patient treated with photon-based radiotherapy. The V gene is TRBV28, the J gene TRBJ1-2; the D gene is possibly TRBD1 (5 bases). The TCR was taken from a man aged 60-69 years with cholangiocarcinoma. CDR3 bases: TGTGCCAGCAGCTTTGGGGACGGCTACACCTTC. This sequence encodes CASSFGDGYTF.